A single sample is the source of the 30 T cell receptor beta chains below, sequenced in a study of a mutant IDH1 vaccine in newly diagnosed glioma (dated by TCRdb to the early 2020s). The time point label corresponds to: week 5, during vaccination. Each vaccine dose, consisting of 300 ug of a 20-mer mutant IDH1 peptide in Montanide, was administered subcutaneously with topical imiquimod. No cognate antigen is known for these TCRs. Library creation used the immunoSEQ multiplex PCR assay. The clones in this table, taken by TCRdb from immuneACCESS, are in-frame only. Not every clone is retained; where verified, under half of the shortfall comes from an unresolved V gene, and the cause of the rest is unknown. Within this sample are 30,000 to 35,000 clones, with just under 85% of them counted one time only. The ten biggest clones cover 24% of the sample. The sample consisted of PBMCs, taken from a glioma patient whose treatment included an IDH1 peptide vaccine. The origin of the receptors is a man aged 30 to 45 with glioma.

This clone was recorded only once. DNA for the CDR3: TGTGCCAGCAGTTTATTGGTAAACAAAGAGACCCAGTACTTC. Protein: CASSLLVNKETQYF. V usage is TRBV27 and J usage is TRBJ2-5; D is ambiguous. The CDR3 totals 14 residues. Germline lookup yields CDR1 MNHEY and CDR2 SMNVEV (reference sequence). V was clipped by 1 base and J by 3 bases, with 9 bases between them.

This clone was seen just once. The rearrangement links TRBV11-2 to TRBJ2-7; D not certain. The germline V gene has CDR1 SGHAT and CDR2 FQNNGV. CDR3 size: 13 residues. Trimming left V 0 bases short and J 4 bases short, with 7 bases between. The CDR3 coding sequence is TGTGCCAGCAGCTTAGATCAACGTTACGAGCAGTACTTC. The encoded protein is CASSLDQRYEQYF.

The chain employs TRBV7-9 and TRBJ2-3, with D perhaps being TRBD1 or TRBD2 (5 bases each). CDR1 SEHNR and CDR2 FQNEAQ come from the germline V gene (reference sequence). There are 15 residues in the CDR3. V was shortened by 1 base and J by 1 base, with 9 bases between the two germline ends. The CDR3 spells CASSLGGLGTDTQYF. Here the CDR3 DNA reads TGTGCCAGCAGCTTAGGGGGGTTGGGCACAGATACGCAGTATTTT.

The CDR3 DNA sequence: TGTGCCAGTAGTCACCCCCCCTATGGCTACACCTTC. Translating it yields CASSHPPYGYTF. V is TRBV19 and J is TRBJ1-2; D not resolved. CDR1 and CDR2 (germline): LNHDA, SQIVND (reference sequence). There are 12 residues in the CDR3. Trimming took off 5 bases at V and 4 bases at J, with 8 bases between the two ends.

This chain uses TRBV5-6 with TRBJ2-5; tentative D call: TRBD2 (6 bases). V was shortened by 2 bases and J by 5 bases, with 10 bases between the two germline ends. The CDR3 consists of 13 residues. Per the germline V gene, CDR1 is SGHDT and CDR2 is YYEEEE. The CDR3 is CASSLGGGETQYF. CDR3 DNA sequence: TGTGCCAGCAGCTTAGGAGGAGGGGAGACCCAGTACTTC.

This clone was recorded a few times. The chain employs TRBV30 and TRBJ1-1; D is unresolved. This CDR3 has 15 amino acids. V lost 3 bases and J 5 bases, leaving 19 bases between the germline ends. Germline CDR1 reads GTSNPN; CDR2 reads SVGIG (reference sequence). For the CDR3, the DNA is TGTGCCTGGAGGGATGATACGGCGGTGAGAACTGAAGCTTTCTTT. This translates into CAWRDDTAVRTEAFF.

There are a few counts of this clone. This chain connects TRBV2 to TRBJ1-5; perhaps TRBD1 as D (5 bases). V was pared by 4 bases and J by 3 bases, with 13 bases between. Looked up from germline, CDR1 is SNHLY and CDR2 is FYNNEI. The CDR3 totals 15 residues. The CDR3 DNA reads TGTGCCAGCAGTGTGTGGACAAAAAACAATCAGCCCCAGCATTTT. As protein: CASSVWTKNNQPQHF.

The chain is built from TRBV7-2 and TRBJ1-3, with D hard to call. There are 13 residues in the CDR3. The V and J ends lost 0 bases and 4 bases respectively, with 4 bases between them. The germline V gene has CDR1 SGHTA and CDR2 FQGNSA. CDR3 in amino acids: CASSLARGNTIYF. In DNA form, the CDR3 reads TGTGCCAGCAGCTTAGCTAGGGGAAACACCATATATTTT.

This chain uses TRBV2 with TRBJ2-1, with unresolved D. CDR3 length: 14 amino acids. Germline V gene data show CDR1 as SNHLY and CDR2 as FYNNEI. Trimming cost V 3 bases and J 0 bases, with 6 bases left between them. The chain's CDR3 is CASSEKSSYNEQFF. The CDR3 DNA is TGTGCCAGCAGTGAGAAGAGCTCCTACAATGAGCAGTTCTTC.

The chain carries TRBV30 and TRBJ1-5, with 10 bases lining up with TRBD1. Germline V gene data show CDR1 as GTSNPN and CDR2 as SVGIG (reference sequence). The CDR3 runs 16 residues. With V trimmed by 0 bases and J by 0 bases, 2 bases remained unmatched. CDR3 nucleotides: TGTGCCTGGAGTGTAGGACAGGGGGTTAGCAATCAGCCCCAGCATTTT. The encoded protein is CAWSVGQGVSNQPQHF.

The genes are TRBV9 and TRBJ2-1; 7 bases fit TRBD2. Germline trimming cut 0 bases from V and 3 bases from J; bases unmatched to any gene: 12. The CDR3 is 18 residues long. From germline, CDR1 is SGDLS and CDR2 YYNGEE. CDR3 DNA: TGTGCCAGCAGCGTAGGACGTGCGGGAGCCCTGCTCTACAATGAGCAGTTCTTC. The encoded protein is CASSVGRAGALLYNEQFF.

The gene calls are TRBV19 and TRBJ1-1; tentatively, D is TRBD1 (5 bases). The CDR3 is 15 residues long. V dropped 3 bases and J dropped 0 bases, with 11 bases sitting between them. Germline loops: CDR1 LNHDA, CDR2 SQIVND (reference sequence). The CDR3 is CASSISARVNTEAFF. The CDR3 nucleotides read TGTGCCAGTAGTATCTCGGCCAGGGTGAACACTGAAGCTTTCTTT.

The gene calls are TRBV11-2 and TRBJ2-7; 12 bases line up with TRBD1. Germline values: CDR1 SGHAT, CDR2 FQNNGV. Losses at the gene ends were 4 bases for V and 5 bases for J; bases not matched to a gene: 6. This CDR3 spans 15 amino acids. The CDR3 bases are TGTGCCAGCAGCTGGGACAGGGGGCTAATTCACGAGCAGTACTTC. As protein: CASSWDRGLIHEQYF.

The chain has TRBV15 and TRBJ2-7, with D uncertain. CDR1 LNHNV and CDR2 YYDKDF come from the germline V gene (reference sequence). There are 12 residues in the CDR3. Trimming stripped 0 bases from V and 6 bases from J, with 6 bases between. The CDR3 nucleotides read TGTGCCACCAGCAGAGATAATCCCGAGCAGTACTTC. It encodes CATSRDNPEQYF.

In this sample, this clone turned up once. The CDR3 DNA follows: TGTGCCATCAGTGAAGGACTAGCGGGCCTCTCTGGGGCCAACGTCCTGACTTTC. Amino acids: CAISEGLAGLSGANVLTF. The J gene is TRBJ2-6, the V gene TRBV10-3; 11 bases align to TRBD2. The junction had 4 bases not matched to a gene; V was cut back by 3 bases and J by 0 bases. Germline assignment: CDR1 ENHRY and CDR2 SYGVKD. The CDR3 is 18 amino acids.

V usage is TRBV5-5 and J usage is TRBJ2-7; 13 nucleotides agree with TRBD2. Germline-derived CDR1 and CDR2 are SGHKS and YYEKEE (reference sequence). This CDR3 is built from 15 residues. The ends lost 3 bases at V and 3 bases at J; junction bases unmatched: 3. Here the CDR3 DNA reads TGTGCCAGCAGCTATAGGACTAGCGGGAGCTACGAGCAGTACTTC. Residues: CASSYRTSGSYEQYF. Variable domain in full (rest from reference TRBV5-5 and TRBJ2-7): DAGVTQSPTHLIKTRGQQVTLRCSPISGHKSVSWYQQVLGQGPQFIFQYYEKEERGRGNFPDRFSARQFPNYSSELNVNALLLGDSALYLCASSYRTSGSYEQYFGPGTRLTVT.

The rearrangement links TRBV25-1 to TRBJ2-3; the D gene is possibly TRBD2 (6 bases). CDR3 length: 15 amino acids. Germline values: CDR1 MGHDK, CDR2 SYGVNS. The ends were cut back, 5 bases at V and 2 bases at J, with 14 bases in the middle. CDR3 protein: CASSKRGTDTDTQYF. CDR3 bases: TGTGCCAGCAGTAAACGGGGGACGGACACAGATACGCAGTATTTT. Looking up the rest from reference TRBV25-1 and TRBJ2-3 gives the full variable domain: EADIYQTPRYLVIGTGKKITLECSQTMGHDKMYWYQQDPGMELHLIHYSYGVNSTEKGDLSSESTVSRIRTEHFPLTLESARPSHTSQYLCASSKRGTDTDTQYFGPGTRLTVL.

The J gene is TRBJ2-7, the V gene TRBV7-9; the D is unclear. V dropped 2 bases and J dropped 4 bases, with 12 bases sitting between them. This CDR3 has 14 amino acids. The germline CDR1 and CDR2 sequences are SEHNR and FQNEAQ (reference sequence). The CDR3 region is CASSLTGSRYEQYF. The CDR3 DNA is TGTGCCAGCAGCTTAACCGGGTCGAGATACGAGCAGTACTTC.

The J gene is TRBJ2-7, the V gene TRBV7-8, with 12 bases fitting TRBD1. The germline gives CDR1 SGHVS, CDR2 FQNEAQ. This CDR3 spans 15 amino acids. The V segment lost 2 bases and the J segment 7 bases; nucleotides outside the gene matches: 6. CDR3 loop: CASSLSGQGAKEQYF. DNA for the CDR3: TGTGCCAGCAGCTTATCGGGACAGGGGGCTAAAGAGCAGTACTTC.

Sample share makes this clone medium-sized. V and J are TRBV27 and TRBJ1-1; D uncertain. The CDR3 sequence is 14 residues long. V was pared by 0 bases and J by 1 base, with 6 bases between. The germline CDR1 and CDR2 sequences are MNHEY and SMNVEV (reference sequence). The CDR3 loop reads CASSLSTTNTEAFF. The CDR3 DNA reads as TGTGCCAGCAGTTTATCCACTACGAACACTGAAGCTTTCTTT.

The rearrangement joins TRBV15 to TRBJ2-5; 9 nucleotides align to TRBD1. The germline V gene encodes CDR1 LNHNV and CDR2 YYDKDF (reference sequence). This CDR3 contains 16 residues. After removal of 0 bases from V and 5 bases from J, the junction contained 7 bases not matched to a gene. CDR3: CATSRDKGQGAETQYF. The CDR3 region has the DNA TGTGCCACCAGCAGAGATAAGGGACAGGGAGCGGAGACCCAGTACTTC.

The chain has TRBV6-5 and TRBJ1-1, with D maybe TRBD1 (5 bases). V was shortened by 0 bases and J by 0 bases, with 8 bases between the two germline ends. There are 15 residues in the CDR3. CDR1 is MNHEY, CDR2 SVGAGI, per germline. CDR3 coding DNA: TGTGCCAGCAGTTACTCTGGGGGAATGAACACTGAAGCTTTCTTT. Translated, it gives CASSYSGGMNTEAFF.

The chain couples TRBV29-1 to TRBJ2-1, with 12 bases that match TRBD2. This CDR3 spans 14 amino acids. V lost 4 bases to trimming and J lost 8 bases; unmatched junction nucleotides: 6. Germline assignment: CDR1 SQVTM and CDR2 ANQGSEA. The CDR3 protein is CSVVLAGGPDEQFF. DNA for the CDR3: TGCAGCGTTGTCCTAGCGGGGGGGCCGGATGAGCAGTTCTTC.

The J gene is TRBJ1-1, the V gene TRBV5-1, with D possibly matching TRBD1 (5 bases). This CDR3 has 18 residues. CDR1 is SGHRS, CDR2 YFSETQ, per germline. Trimming removed 4 bases from V and 5 bases from J, with 27 bases in between. CDR3 coding DNA: TGCGCCAGCAGCGCACGGGTCCGGGACGGCCGGGGGGGGACTGAAGCTTTCTTT. Protein sequence: CASSARVRDGRGGTEAFF.

The CDR3 reads CASSLGLAGGDEQFF. The CDR3 DNA is TGTGCCAGCAGCCTAGGACTAGCGGGAGGTGATGAGCAGTTCTTC. The chain combines TRBV11-2 with TRBJ2-1, with 14 positions matching TRBD2. This CDR3 has 15 residues. CDR1 and CDR2 (germline): SGHAT, FQNNGV. V lost 5 bases to trimming and J lost 8 bases; unmatched junction nucleotides: 5.

This chain links TRBV27 with TRBJ2-5, with D tentatively TRBD1 or TRBD2 (5 bases each). The CDR3 consists of 15 residues. The V gene's germline CDR1 is MNHEY and CDR2 SMNVEV (reference sequence). The ends were cut back, 5 bases at V and 4 bases at J, with 17 bases in the middle. CDR3 loop: CASSPGAGSGETQYF. The CDR3 DNA reads as TGTGCCAGCAGTCCCGGGGCAGGGTCAGGAGAGACCCAGTACTTC.

CDR3 residues: CASRERDRVFNEQFF. The CDR3 nucleotides read TGTGCCAGCAGGGAGAGGGACAGGGTATTCAATGAGCAGTTCTTC. The genes are TRBV2 and TRBJ2-1; TRBD1 matches at 9 bases. The ends lost 6 bases at V and 6 bases at J; junction bases unmatched: 9. The V gene's germline CDR1 is SNHLY and CDR2 FYNNEI. This CDR3 is built from 15 residues.

The chain recombines TRBV28 with TRBJ1-1; TRBD1 might be the D (5 bases). The germline V gene encodes CDR1 MDHEN and CDR2 SYDVKM. Trimming removed 1 base from V and 5 bases from J, with 11 bases in between. CDR3 size: 14 residues. This CDR3 reads CASSLSGLGTEAFF. The CDR3 coding sequence is TGTGCCAGCAGTTTATCAGGGTTGGGGACTGAAGCTTTCTTT.

This chain links TRBV5-6 with TRBJ1-2; 8 nucleotides line up with TRBD1. V lost 3 bases to trimming and J lost 7 bases; unmatched junction nucleotides: 11. The CDR3 extends over 15 amino acids. Germline loops: CDR1 SGHDT, CDR2 YYEEEE. This CDR3 reads CASSSYSGGIGGYTF. Written as DNA, the CDR3 is TGTGCCAGCAGCTCCTACTCAGGGGGCATTGGTGGCTACACCTTC.

The chain is built from TRBV6-1 and TRBJ2-7; D possibly corresponds to TRBD2 (5 bases). CDR1 and CDR2 (germline): MNHNS, SASEGT. Trimming removed 3 bases from V and 3 bases from J, with 12 bases in between. CDR3 length equals 14 residues. The CDR3 spells CASSEFGDLYEQYF. In DNA, the CDR3 is TGTGCCAGCAGTGAGTTCGGGGATCTCTACGAGCAGTACTTC.